The 24 T cell receptor beta chains in this list originate from one sample, sequenced in a study of metastatic and nonmetastatic thyroid tumors. Thyroid surgery was preceded by no treatment in any patient. TCRdb used MiXCR to call clones anew from the PCR reads. The sample yields approximately 19,000 clones, 30% to 40% seen once. Sequenced material: tumor tissue. These receptors all come from a male donor with papillary thyroid cancer or a benign thyroid nodule (not recorded which). Some clones in this sample may be carry-over from other donors' samples.

Comments on this clone: It may be a read error: a sequence one base away is much more abundant. The chain is built from TRBV19 and TRBJ2-2; possibly TRBD1 or TRBD2 for D (5 bases each). Germline assignment: CDR1 LNHDA and CDR2 SQIVND (reference sequence). The CDR3 covers 15 residues. The CDR3 sequence is CVSSRGNPNTGEPFF. The CDR3 coding sequence is TGTGTCAGTAGTCGGGGCAACCCTAACACCGGGGAGCCGTTTTTT.

Regarding this clone: Compared with germline, one end of the junction differs, possibly owing to a read error. The same CDR3 also results from other DNA sequences found in this sample. Written as DNA, the CDR3 is TGTGCTAGCAGCCTACAGACTGGACCCTACGAGCAGTACTTC. Protein: CASSLQTGPYEQYF. This sequence joins TRBV7-8 and TRBJ2-7; D gene unclear. The CDR3 is made up of 14 amino acids. The germline gives CDR1 SGHVS, CDR2 FQNEAQ.

This clone was recorded many times. The chain couples TRBV2 to TRBJ2-3; 7 nucleotides match TRBD1. Germline CDR1 and CDR2: SNHLY and FYNNEI. The CDR3 sequence is 17 residues long. J gave up 0 bases and V 4 bases, and 10 bases lay outside the gene matches. This chain's CDR3 is CASSGGQGDWSTDTQYF. In DNA, the CDR3 is TGTGCCAGCAGTGGGGGGCAGGGGGATTGGAGCACAGATACGCAGTATTTT.

CDR3 nucleotides: TGTGCCAGCACCCCAATTTCGTGGTTCACTAGCGTCCATGAGCAGTTCTTC. It specifies CASTPISWFTSVHEQFF. The V and J genes are TRBV6-2 or TRBV6-3 and TRBJ2-1; TRBD2 agrees at 7 bases. Germline V CDR1 and CDR2: MNHEY, SVGEGT. CDR3 length equals 17 residues. Trimming took 7 bases from V and 8 from J; bases not matched to a gene: 20.

The chain recombines TRBV5-1 with TRBJ2-2, with 9 bases lining up with TRBD1. CDR1 is SGHRS, CDR2 YFSETQ, per germline. CDR3 length equals 16 residues. Trimming cost V 4 bases and J 5 bases; bases outside gene matches: 9. CDR3 region: CASSVGGTGRTGELFF. The CDR3 DNA follows: TGCGCCAGCAGCGTGGGTGGGACAGGGAGAACCGGGGAGCTGTTTTTT.

The chain links TRBV20-1 to TRBJ2-7; D possibly uses TRBD1 or TRBD2 (5 bases each). Trimming removed 5 bases from V and 3 bases from J, with 14 bases in between. This CDR3 contains 13 residues. Germline V CDR1 and CDR2: DFQATT, SNEGSKA (reference sequence). CDR3 loop: CSASSGDHYEQYF. CDR3 DNA sequence: TGCAGTGCTTCCAGTGGGGACCACTACGAGCAGTACTTC.

The chain links TRBV20-1 to TRBJ1-2; D is uncertain. V lost 1 base, J lost 2 bases, and 11 bases lay in between. The CDR3 is 14 amino acids. Germline loops: CDR1 DFQATT, CDR2 SNEGSKA (reference sequence). CDR3 loop: CSARATRRNYGYTF. In DNA form, the CDR3 reads TGCAGTGCTAGAGCTACTCGCAGAAACTATGGCTACACCTTC.

The table lists this clone with many counts. The V call is TRBV12-3 or TRBV12-4, the J call TRBJ2-5; 7 nucleotides agree with TRBD1. Losses at the gene ends were 4 bases for V and 5 bases for J; bases not matched to a gene: 7. The CDR3 extends over 14 amino acids. The CDR3: CASSSRTGGETQYF. The CDR3 DNA follows: TGTGCCAGCAGTTCCCGGACAGGCGGGGAGACCCAGTACTTC.

On this clone: This is likely a read error, given that the CDR3 carries no conserved phenylalanine or tryptophan at its end. The chain carries TRBV20-1 and TRBJ2-1; D is perhaps TRBD2 (6 bases). The V gene lost 1 base and the J gene lost 8 bases, with 15 bases spanning the gap. The CDR3 consists of 14 residues. Germline V gene lookup returns CDR1 DFQATT and CDR2 SNEGSKA (reference sequence). This CDR3 is CSARGGVLVDEQFY. As DNA, the CDR3 is TGCAGTGCTAGAGGGGGGGTATTAGTGGATGAGCAGTTCTAC.

The gene calls are TRBV11-2 and TRBJ2-7; D not certain. This CDR3 is built from 11 residues. Between the trimmed V and J ends, which lost 0 bases and 7 bases, there was a span of 4 bases. Germline-derived CDR1 and CDR2 are SGHAT and FQNNGV. CDR3 coding DNA: TGTGCCAGCAGCTTAGACGAGGAGCAGTACTTC. It is translated as CASSLDEEQYF.

This clone was detected ten times or more. This CDR3 reads CSAPGGRVPYEQYF. Written as DNA, the CDR3 is TGCAGTGCTCCGGGGGGCAGGGTCCCCTACGAGCAGTACTTC. The gene calls are TRBV20-1 and TRBJ2-7; maybe TRBD2 (7 bases). There are 14 residues in the CDR3. Germline V CDR1 and CDR2: DFQATT, SNEGSKA (reference sequence). V lost 5 bases, J lost 2 bases, and 16 bases lay in between.

Comments on this clone: This clone may be a read error of a much larger clone one base away. The rearrangement uses TRBV4-1 and TRBJ2-1, with D possibly being TRBD2 (5 bases). V was shortened by 2 bases and J by 9 bases, with 23 bases between the two germline ends. The length of the CDR3 is 17 residues. CDR1 is MGHRA and CDR2 is YSYEKL in the germline V gene. CDR3 region: CASSQSLARVPGVEQFF. The CDR3 nucleotides are TGCGCCAGCAGCCAATCCTTAGCGAGAGTGCCCGGGGTTGAGCAGTTCTTC.

Remarks on this clone: Mismatch with germline at one junction end may stem from a read error. The chain carries TRBV28 and TRBJ2-6, with 14 positions matching TRBD2. Germline V gene data show CDR1 as MDHEN and CDR2 as SYDVKM. CDR3 length equals 17 residues. The CDR3 here is CASSSGTSGSGANVLTF. The DNA for the CDR3 is TGTGCCAGCAGTTCAGGGACTAGCGGGAGTGGTGCCAATGTCCTGACTTTC. Full variable domain (outside the CDR3, taken from reference TRBV28 and TRBJ2-6): DVKVTQSSRYLVKRTGEKVFLECVQDMDHENMFWYRQDPGLGLRLIYFSYDVKMKEKGDIPEGYSVSREKKERFSLILESASTNQTSMYLCASSSGTSGSGANVLTFGAGSRLTVL.

J is TRBJ1-2 and V is TRBV28, with 7 bases aligning to TRBD1. CDR3 length: 13 residues. V lost 4 bases, J lost 5 bases, and 4 bases stayed unmatched. Germline CDR1 reads MDHEN; CDR2 reads SYDVKM. CDR3 nucleotides: TGTGCCAGCAGTTCGACAGGGTGGTATGGCTACACCTTC. As protein: CASSSTGWYGYTF.

A few counts support this clone. This rearrangement joins TRBV12-3 or TRBV12-4 to TRBJ2-7; no clear D gene. The CDR3 is 12 residues long. Trimming stripped 3 bases from V and 2 bases from J, with 5 bases between. This CDR3 reads CASSLAPYEQYF. The CDR3 DNA sequence: TGTGCCAGCAGTTTGGCGCCCTACGAGCAGTACTTC.

This chain joins TRBV7-6 and TRBJ2-7; possible D gene TRBD2, 6 bases. Germline lookup yields CDR1 SGHVS and CDR2 FNYEAQ. V lost 1 base and J 2 bases, leaving 12 bases between the germline ends. The CDR3 length is 15 residues. The CDR3 DNA is TGTGCCAGCAGCTTAGGGTCGGGGGACGCCTACGAGCAGTACTTC. It encodes CASSLGSGDAYEQYF.

By its share, this clone is medium-sized (0.01 to 0.1%). CDR3: CAISAGRLQETQYF. CDR3 nucleotide sequence: TGTGCCATCAGTGCGGGGCGCCTCCAAGAGACCCAGTACTTC. V gene TRBV10-3 combines with J gene TRBJ2-5; D tentatively fits TRBD1 or TRBD2 (5 bases each). Germline CDR1 is ENHRY and CDR2 is SYGVKD. This CDR3 contains 14 residues. The germline V and J ends were trimmed by 4 bases and 1 base, with 10 bases remaining between them.

The chain couples TRBV18 to TRBJ2-2; no reliable D call. The V end was cut by 4 bases, the J end by 3 bases, with 3 bases between. Germline CDR1 reads KGHSH; CDR2 reads LQKENI. The CDR3 has 12 amino acids. CDR3 DNA: TGTGCCAGCTCACTATACACCGGGGAGCTGTTTTTT. The encoded protein is CASSLYTGELFF.

Concerning this clone itself: Other nucleotide sequences in the sample specify the same CDR3. The gene calls are TRBV2 and TRBJ1-2; the match to TRBD1 covers 10 bases. The CDR3 is 16 residues long. Looked up from germline, CDR1 is SNHLY and CDR2 is FYNNEI. J was trimmed by 2 bases and V by 5 bases; bases with no gene match: 8. The CDR3 protein is CASSSWDRGINYGYTF. Written as DNA, the CDR3 is TGTGCCAGCAGTTCATGGGACAGGGGTATAAACTATGGCTACACCTTC. The whole variable domain, remainder taken from reference TRBV2 and TRBJ1-2, is EPEVTQTPSHQVTQMGQEVILRCVPISNHLYFYWYRQILGQKVEFLVSFYNNEISEKSEIFDDQFSVERPDGSNFTLKIRSTKLEDSAMYFCASSSWDRGINYGYTFGSGTRLTVV.

The rearrangement joins TRBV9 to TRBJ2-7; tentative D call: TRBD1 (5 bases). There are 13 residues in the CDR3. The V gene lost 0 bases and the J gene lost 9 bases, with 13 bases spanning the gap. CDR1 is SGDLS, CDR2 YYNGEE, per germline. The DNA of the CDR3 is TGTGCCAGCAGCGTAGAGCCAGGGTGCTTGCAGTACTTC. It translates to CASSVEPGCLQYF.

The chain is built from TRBV20-1 and TRBJ2-7; 13 bases map to TRBD2. V was pared by 5 bases and J by 6 bases, with 10 bases of the junction left unmatched. CDR1 DFQATT and CDR2 SNEGSKA come from the germline V gene (reference sequence). The CDR3 runs to 15 residues. In DNA, the CDR3 is TGCAGTGCTCGCAGCGGGACTAGCGGGATAGGCGAGCAGTACTTC. Its translation: CSARSGTSGIGEQYF.

The table lists this clone with a few counts. The V gene is TRBV20-1, the J gene TRBJ1-5; 9 nucleotides match TRBD1. Germline V lookup: CDR1 DFQATT, CDR2 SNEGSKA (reference sequence). This CDR3 has 12 amino acids. The trim removed 6 bases at V and 7 bases at J, leaving 4 bases unmatched. CDR3 bases: TGCAGTGCACGGACAGGGGAACAGCCCCAGCATTTT. Amino acids: CSARTGEQPQHF.

In the case of this clone: At one boundary the junction diverges from the germline segment, which might be a read error. The rearrangement uses TRBV2 and TRBJ2-3; perhaps TRBD1 as D (6 bases). Looked up from germline, CDR1 is SNHLY and CDR2 is FYNNEI. The CDR3 runs 15 residues. In DNA, the CDR3 is TGTTCCAGCAGGGGACCTTCCCGTAGCACACATACGCAGTATTTT. Its protein product is CSSRGPSRSTHTQYF.

This clone has a count of ten or more. The J gene is TRBJ2-1, the V gene TRBV15; 7 nucleotides align to TRBD2. The CDR3 sequence is 19 residues long. The V and J ends lost 2 bases and 9 bases, in that order; junction bases with no gene match: 22. CDR1 and CDR2 from the germline V gene are LNHNV and YYDKDF (reference sequence). In DNA form, the CDR3 reads TGTGCCACCAGCAGAAAAGTAATCGCCCGGGACGGGGGGAACAGTGAGCAGTTCTTC. This codes for CATSRKVIARDGGNSEQFF.